The source of this T cell receptor beta chain is a study of T cells in localized non-small cell lung cancer. Study findings and constraints: Uninvolved adjacent lung had the highest recorded T cell clonality, with tumor below it.

Comment on this clone: Its antigen is unidentified.

V dropped 3 bases and J dropped 5 bases, with 11 bases sitting between them. CDR3 length: 14 residues. CDR1 SGHNT and CDR2 YENEEA come from the germline V gene. This table comes from immunoSEQ multiplex PCR, and its TCRdb copy is limited to in-frame clones, with some not included. The top ten hold about a sixth of the sample, which has approximately 2,100 clones, around 29% seen once. The starting material was normal lung tissue next to the tumor, obtained before any cancer treatment. The origin of this receptor is a female donor older than 55 with stage I lung adenocarcinoma. The rearrangement links TRBV11-3 to TRBJ1-5; maybe TRBD1 (6 bases). CDR3 sequence: CASSLGAGDQPQHF. Here the CDR3 DNA reads TGTGCCAGCAGCTTGGGGGCAGGGGATCAGCCCCAGCATTTT.